What follows is one T cell receptor (beta chain) and its context. The repertoire was sequenced with immunoSEQ multiplex PCR; TCRdb's copy has only in-frame clones and lacks some. Of 130,000 to 150,000 clones listed, around nine tenths are singletons. The data belong to a study of T cell responses to AZD1222 COVID-19 vaccine. This CDR3 comprises 12 residues. From germline, CDR1 is LGHDT and CDR2 YNNKEL (reference sequence). V lost 1 base to trimming and J lost 9 bases, with 9 bases between them. The TCR sequence derives from an adult in good health. The chain has TRBV3-1 (or the pseudogene TRBV3-2) and TRBJ1-2; D unclear. The starting material was peripheral blood, obtained on day 0 of MenACWY control vaccination. CDR3: CASSQGGWSYTF. Written as DNA, the CDR3 is TGTGCCAGCAGCCAAGGTGGTTGGAGCTACACCTTC.